This TCR beta chain was captured in a study of T cell responses to AZD1222 COVID-19 vaccine. V was clipped by 0 bases and J by 10 bases; unmatched bases: 9. Per the germline V gene, CDR1 is SGHRS and CDR2 is YFSETQ. The CDR3 extends over 15 amino acids. The method was immunoSEQ multiplex PCR; TCRdb's version includes in-frame clones alone and lacks a portion of them. Of about 150,000 clones in the sample, roughly 90% were seen once. This receptor was taken from an adult in good health. V gene TRBV5-1 combines with J gene TRBJ1-4; the match to TRBD1 covers 7 bases. Sequences were derived from peripheral blood, sampled on day 0 of AZD1222 vaccination. The CDR3 spells CASSLEAGGSGKLFF. CDR3 coding DNA: TGCGCCAGCAGCTTGGAGGCAGGGGGTAGCGGAAAACTGTTTTTT.